A selection of T cell receptor beta chains follows, all from one sample in a study of T-cell reconstitution after alpha-beta-depleted transplantation in children. TCRdb redid the calling of the PCR reads with MiXCR, one entry per CDR3 protein. The sample yields about 360,000 distinct CDR3 sequences, 10% to 15% seen once. Source: PBMCs, taken from the stem cell graft. These receptors all stem from a human donor who donated a stem cell graft to a child with Fanconi anemia. CDR3s include the opening cysteine and the closing phenylalanine or tryptophan. D genes are given only for firm matches. Where a row states a size, it is once, few, many or the class of an expanded clone; other rows omit it.

d_call | clone_size | j_call | v_call | cdr3_nt | cdr3_aa
TRBD2 | many | TRBJ2-3 | TRBV9 | TGTGCCAGCAGCGTAGGAGCGGGGGGCATAGGTTTGACTAGCACAGATACGCAGTATTTT | CASSVGAGGIGLTSTDTQYF
TRBD1 | few | TRBJ2-1 | TRBV6-2/TRBV6-3 | TGTGCCAGCAGTTTTTCGGGACAGCCCTACAATGAGCAGTTCTTC | CASSFSGQPYNEQFF
TRBD1 | few | TRBJ2-7 | TRBV11-2 | TGTGCCAGCAGCCCGAGGACAGGGTGGGACGAGCAGTACTTC | CASSPRTGWDEQYF
- | - | TRBJ2-2 | TRBV29-1 | TGCAGCGTTTCAACAGGGATCGCCGGGGAGCTGTTTTTT | CSVSTGIAGELFF
TRBD2 | many | TRBJ2-1 | TRBV20-1 | TGCAGTGCTAGGGAGGGGCTAGCGGGGGACTTC | CSAREGLAGDF
- | - | TRBJ2-3 | TRBV13 | TGTGCCAGCAGCTCAAACATGGATACGCAGTATTTT | CASSSNMDTQYF
- | few | TRBJ2-1 | TRBV3-1 | TGTGCCAGCAGCCCCTGGACTTCGAATGAGCAGTTCTTC | CASSPWTSNEQFF
- | - | TRBJ1-3 | TRBV4-1 | TGCGCCAGCAGCCAGGAACACGGAAACACCATATATTTT | CASSQEHGNTIYF
- | - | TRBJ2-3 | TRBV5-1 | TGCGCCAGCAGCTATAGGAGTGGATCCACAGATACGCAGTATTTT | CASSYRSGSTDTQYF
- | many | TRBJ1-1 | TRBV12-3/TRBV12-4 | TGTGCCAGCTCCCTGGTTTACGGGAACACTGAAGCTTTCTTT | CASSLVYGNTEAFF
TRBD2 | few | TRBJ2-1 | TRBV20-1 | TGCAGTGCCGAGGGCGGGGGGACCTACAATGAGCAGTTCTTC | CSAEGGGTYNEQFF
TRBD1 | few | TRBJ2-5 | TRBV5-4 | TGTGCCAGCAGCTTTGGGGGGTCTGGACAGGGAGCTATTGAGACCCAGTACTTC | CASSFGGSGQGAIETQYF
- | few | TRBJ2-3 | TRBV5-1 | TGCGCCAGCAAGTTTCCCTCGGGTGGTGATACGCAGTATTTT | CASKFPSGGDTQYF
- | few | TRBJ1-2 | TRBV29-1 | TGCAGCGTTGTTCAGCGCCTGGGAGAGGGGGGCTACACCTTC | CSVVQRLGEGGYTF
TRBD2 | few | TRBJ2-3 | TRBV4-1 | TGCGCCAGCAGCCAAGAGGCTGTAGCGGGGACGACAGATACGCAGTATTTT | CASSQEAVAGTTDTQYF
- | - | TRBJ1-2 | TRBV30 | TGTGCCTGGAGTGTTGCCAGGGATGGCTACACCTTC | CAWSVARDGYTF
- | few | TRBJ1-4 | TRBV4-3 | TGCGCCAGCAGCCAAACCCTGAGGGGGGGTTCAGGAACTAATGAAAAACTGTTTTTT | CASSQTLRGGSGTNEKLFF
- | few | TRBJ2-1 | TRBV14 | TGTGCCAGCAGCCAAGTAGGGTCTCTTTACGACAATGAGCAGTTCTTC | CASSQVGSLYDNEQFF
TRBD1 | few | TRBJ1-5 | TRBV10-2 | TGCGCCAGCAGTGAGGGGACAGGGGCTCGGGGCAATCAGCCCCAGCATTTT | CASSEGTGARGNQPQHF
TRBD1 | - | TRBJ1-1 | TRBV12-3/TRBV12-4 | TGTGCCAGCAGTTTATCCGACAGGGCGAACACTGAAGCTTTCTTT | CASSLSDRANTEAFF
- | - | TRBJ1-2 | TRBV5-4 | TGTGCCAGCAGCTTCGAGCGCGACTATGGCTACACCTTC | CASSFERDYGYTF
TRBD2 | few | TRBJ2-1 | TRBV27 | TGTGCCAGCAGTCCAGGGCGGGGGGTATTAAATGAGCAGTTCTTC | CASSPGRGVLNEQFF
- | many | TRBJ1-4 | TRBV29-1 | TGCAGCGTTAAGGATCCTTGGATTTCTGAAAAACTGTTTTTT | CSVKDPWISEKLFF
TRBD1 | - | TRBJ1-2 | TRBV28 | TGTGCCAGCAGTTCAGGGGGTACAGACTATGGCTACACCTTC | CASSSGGTDYGYTF
- | few | TRBJ2-7 | TRBV5-1 | TGCGCCAGCAGCGCCCTAACAGGGAAGGCATACGAGCAGTACTTC | CASSALTGKAYEQYF
TRBD1 | few | TRBJ1-6 | TRBV4-2 | TGTGCCAGCAGCCAAGATGGACAGGGGAATTCACCCCTCCACTTT | CASSQDGQGNSPLHF
- | few | TRBJ1-1 | TRBV4-3 | TGCGCCAGCAGCCAATCGGGCAGGGCAAACACTGAAGCTTTCTTT | CASSQSGRANTEAFF
- | - | TRBJ1-1 | TRBV7-9 | TGTGCCAGCCGATGGTGGAACACTGAAGCTTTCTTT | CASRWWNTEAFF
- | few | TRBJ2-5 | TRBV5-1 | TGCGCCAGCAGCAGGGTTCCTCAAGAGACCCAGTACTTC | CASSRVPQETQYF
- | - | TRBJ1-1 | TRBV3-1 | TGTGCCAGCAGCCAAGGCGCGGGGGTCACTGAAGCTTTCTTT | CASSQGAGVTEAFF
- | - | TRBJ1-2 | TRBV30 | TGTGCCTGTTACGGGGAAGCTAACTATGGCTACACCTTC | CACYGEANYGYTF
TRBD1 | few | TRBJ2-3 | TRBV15 | TGTGCCACCAGCAGCGGTTGGACAGGGTCGAAAGATACGCAGTATTTT | CATSSGWTGSKDTQYF
TRBD2 | - | TRBJ2-5 | TRBV6-1 | TGTGCCAGCAGGAGGACTAGCGGGATTCGAGAGACCCAGTACTTC | CASRRTSGIRETQYF
- | many | TRBJ2-6 | TRBV28 | TGTGCCAGCAGTGATTACTCTGGGGCCAACGTCCTGACTTTC | CASSDYSGANVLTF
- | - | TRBJ1-2 | TRBV6-5 | TGTGCCAGCAGTTACGGCAGGGAAGACTATGGCTACACCTTC | CASSYGREDYGYTF
TRBD2 | - | TRBJ2-1 | TRBV11-2 | TGTGCCAGCAGCCCAGGGACTAGAAGTATCGATGAGCAGTTCTTC | CASSPGTRSIDEQFF
- | - | TRBJ2-5 | TRBV7-6 | TGTGCCAGCAGCCCGGTGAGGGGGGATGAGACCCAGTACTTC | CASSPVRGDETQYF
- | many | TRBJ2-3 | TRBV29-1 | TGCAGCGTTGATTCTGGGGGCGCGGATACGCAGTATTTT | CSVDSGGADTQYF
- | few | TRBJ1-1 | TRBV5-5 | TGTGCCAGCAGCTTGGGGTTTTCCGACACTGAAGCTTTCTTT | CASSLGFSDTEAFF
- | many | TRBJ1-4 | TRBV28 | TGTGCCAGCAGTTCTGCCGGGGACCGTTCGAATGAAAAACTGTTTTTT | CASSSAGDRSNEKLFF
- | - | TRBJ1-1 | TRBV18 | TGTGCCAGCTCACAGCCCGGCGCTGTAGCTTTCTTT | CASSQPGAVAFF
TRBD1 | many | TRBJ2-1 | TRBV5-1 | TGCGCCAGTCACCCGGGACAGGGGATCAATGAGCAGTTCTTC | CASHPGQGINEQFF
- | many | TRBJ2-1 | TRBV11-2 | TGTGCCAGCAGCTTAGAAGGGGGTTCCGGTATCCATTACAATGAGCAGTTCTTC | CASSLEGGSGIHYNEQFF
TRBD1 | - | TRBJ2-1 | TRBV12-3/TRBV12-4 | TGTGCCAGCAGTTTATGGGGACAGTTAAATGAGCAGTTCTTC | CASSLWGQLNEQFF
TRBD2 | many | TRBJ2-3 | TRBV12-3/TRBV12-4 | TGTGCCAGCAGTTTGGGCGGGGGGGCCAGAGATACGCAGTATTTT | CASSLGGGARDTQYF
- | few | TRBJ1-1 | TRBV4-3 | TGCGCCAGCAGCCAAGGAGACACGAAGAACACTGAAGCTTTCTTT | CASSQGDTKNTEAFF
TRBD2 | few | TRBJ2-2 | TRBV10-3 | TGTGCCATCAGTTGGAGTAGCGGGGACAAGAACACCGGGGAGCTGTTTTTT | CAISWSSGDKNTGELFF
- | - | TRBJ1-1 | TRBV5-1 | TGCGCCAGCAGCCCTAACAGGGCCACCAATGAAGCTTTCTTT | CASSPNRATNEAFF
- | few | TRBJ2-5 | TRBV5-6 | TGTGCCAGCAGCTTTAATGGTCGGAGTGCAGTCCAAGAGACCCAGTACTTC | CASSFNGRSAVQETQYF
TRBD1 | few | TRBJ1-2 | TRBV7-9 | TGTGCCAGCAGCGACGGAGGGACAGCAAACTATGGCTACACCTTC | CASSDGGTANYGYTF
- | few | TRBJ1-4 | TRBV4-3 | TGCGCCAGCAGCCAAGAAAACAGGGTTTCGGAAAAACTGTTTTTT | CASSQENRVSEKLFF
- | many | TRBJ1-2 | TRBV12-3/TRBV12-4 | TGTGCCAGCAGTCGAAGGCTAGGCGGCTACACCTTC | CASSRRLGGYTF
- | many | TRBJ2-5 | TRBV28 | TGCGCCAGCAGCCTCCTCCGAGAGACCCAGTACTTC | CASSLLRETQYF
- | - | TRBJ2-1 | TRBV29-1 | TGCAGCGTTTGGGGGGGACCGGACAGGATTACGAACAATGAGCAGTTCTTC | CSVWGGPDRITNNEQFF